This TCR beta chain was identified during a study of CD8 T cells in ankylosing spondylitis. In TCRdb, the 5' RACE reads were re-called with MiXCR into one record per CDR3 protein. The sample holds 250,000 to 350,000 distinct CDR3 sequences, around 18% seen once. Overall study findings and caveats: Some of the motif variants had earlier been found in reactive arthritis patients' fluid and blood. A TCR beta motif of roughly 8 highly homologous variants appeared characteristic of ankylosing spondylitis blood.

Concerning this clonotype itself: As yet, its antigen is unknown.

CDR1 is SGDLS and CDR2 is YYNGEE in the germline V gene. The J segment lost 5 bases and the V segment lost 1 base, leaving 1 base of the junction unmatched. The CDR3 consists of 14 residues. What was sequenced was blood, either unsorted or a sorted T cell fraction (not recorded which). V gene TRBV9 combines with J gene TRBJ2-2, with 8 bases lining up with TRBD2. The sequence derives from a male donor with ankylosing spondylitis or in good health (not recorded which). CDR3 sequence (DNA): TGTGCCAGCAGCGTAAGCGGGAGTACCGGGGAGCTGTTTTTT. This gives the protein CASSVSGSTGELFF.